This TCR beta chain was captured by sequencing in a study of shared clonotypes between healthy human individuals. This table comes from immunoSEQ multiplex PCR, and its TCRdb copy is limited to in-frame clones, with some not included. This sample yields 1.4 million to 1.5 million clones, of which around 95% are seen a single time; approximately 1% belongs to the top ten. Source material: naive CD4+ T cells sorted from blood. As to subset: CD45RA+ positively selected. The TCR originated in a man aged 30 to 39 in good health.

The CDR3 nucleotides are TGTGCCAGCAGGTTGGCAGTCCGCACAGATACGCAGTATTTT. Its translation: CASRLAVRTDTQYF. This sequence joins TRBV6-1 and TRBJ2-3; no clear D gene. This CDR3 has 14 amino acids. Trimming shortened V by 6 bases and J by 1 base, and 11 bases separated the two germline ends. The germline V gene encodes CDR1 MNHNS and CDR2 SASEGT.